A single T cell receptor beta chain is shown here with its context. Its matching antigen is unknown. The data belong to a study of T cell responses to AZD1222 COVID-19 vaccine. General observations from the study: Once two AZD1222 doses were given, Spike-specific TCR breadth and depth went up.

Some clones are missing from TCRdb's copy, which holds only in-frame ones; the method was immunoSEQ multiplex PCR. Among some 100,000 clones, 88% were seen once, and the ten largest hold roughly 13%. This specimen was peripheral blood, taken on day 0 of MenACWY control vaccination. This clonotype was sampled from an adult in good health.

The CDR3 nucleotides are TGTGCCAGCAGCCGAGCAGAGCAGTTCTTC. This gives the protein CASSRAEQFF. The chain couples TRBV7-8 to TRBJ2-1; D unclear. The CDR3 has 10 residues. The germline CDR1 and CDR2 sequences are SGHVS and FQNEAQ. V lost 5 bases to trimming and J lost 10 bases, with 6 bases between them.